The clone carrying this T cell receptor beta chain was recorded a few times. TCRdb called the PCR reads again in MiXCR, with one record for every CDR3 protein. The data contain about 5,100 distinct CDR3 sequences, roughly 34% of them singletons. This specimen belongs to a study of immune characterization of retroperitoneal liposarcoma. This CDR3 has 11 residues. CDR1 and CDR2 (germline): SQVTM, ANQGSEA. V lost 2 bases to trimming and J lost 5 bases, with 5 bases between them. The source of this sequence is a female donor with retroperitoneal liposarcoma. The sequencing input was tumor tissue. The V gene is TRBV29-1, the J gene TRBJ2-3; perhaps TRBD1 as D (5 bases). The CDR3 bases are TGCAGCGTTGAACAGGGAGATACGCAGTATTTT. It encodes CSVEQGDTQYF.